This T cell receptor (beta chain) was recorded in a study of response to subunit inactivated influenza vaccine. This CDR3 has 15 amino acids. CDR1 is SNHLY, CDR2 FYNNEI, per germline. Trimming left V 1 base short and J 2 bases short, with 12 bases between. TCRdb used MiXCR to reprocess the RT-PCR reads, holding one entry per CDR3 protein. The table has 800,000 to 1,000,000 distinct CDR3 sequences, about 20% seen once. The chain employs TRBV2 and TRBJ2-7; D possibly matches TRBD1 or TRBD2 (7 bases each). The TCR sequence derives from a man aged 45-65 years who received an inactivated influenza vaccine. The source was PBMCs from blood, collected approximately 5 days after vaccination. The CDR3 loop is CASSEVRGGTYEQYF. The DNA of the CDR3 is TGTGCCAGCAGTGAAGTCAGGGGGGGGACCTACGAGCAGTACTTC. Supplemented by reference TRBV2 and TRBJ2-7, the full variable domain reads EPEVTQTPSHQVTQMGQEVILRCVPISNHLYFYWYRQILGQKVEFLVSFYNNEISEKSEIFDDQFSVERPDGSNFTLKIRSTKLEDSAMYFCASSEVRGGTYEQYFGPGTRLTVT.